This T cell receptor beta chain stems from a study of siplizumab effects on memory and regulatory T cells. Around 9.1 x 10^4 TCR templates per sample were sequenced. The assay was immunoSEQ multiplex PCR, and TCRdb's table has in-frame clones only and misses some. Of 100,000 or so clones in the sample, about 92% were seen once. V dropped 6 bases and J dropped 10 bases, with 19 bases sitting between them. Germline CDR1 is MNHNS and CDR2 is SASEGT. This CDR3 is 13 amino acids long. Regarding the study as a whole: Mappable alloreactive CD4+ clones averaged about 70% Treg-derived with siplizumab versus around 27% in controls.

About this clone: Its antigen is as yet unknown.

Sequenced: CD4+ T cells sorted from blood. J is TRBJ2-7 and V is TRBV6-1; D possibly corresponds to TRBD1 (6 bases). This receptor was identified in a human donor in good health. CDR3 sequence (DNA): TGTGCCAGCAGGGGACACGGAGAGGGTCAACAGTACTTC. It yields the protein CASRGHGEGQQYF.